These 30 T cell receptor beta chains were sequenced from one sample in a study of human T cells and chemical hapten exposure. From the RACE reads, TCRdb called clonotypes with MiXCR, one entry per CDR3 protein. This table has 280,000 or so distinct CDR3 sequences, approximately 7.5% appearing once. Specified time point: pre-sensitization, week 0. As to treatment: therapeutic diphenylcyclopropenone sensitization with weekly scalp DPC. The input for sequencing was whole blood, taken in connection with sensitization to the hapten diphenylcyclopropenone (DPC). Receptors originate from a young man with alopecia areata. Some clones in this sample may be carry-over from other donors' samples.

This clonotype occurred a few times. The chain combines TRBV20-1 with TRBJ1-1; D ambiguous. CDR1 is DFQATT and CDR2 is SNEGSKA in the germline V gene (reference sequence). V lost 6 bases and J lost 1, with 9 bases in between. This CDR3 has 12 amino acids. The DNA of the CDR3 is TGCAGTGCCCCGAGACAGAACACTGAAGCTTTCTTT. As protein: CSAPRQNTEAFF.

In this sample, this clonotype turned up once. The chain links TRBV6-2 or TRBV6-3 to TRBJ2-1; perhaps D is TRBD1 or TRBD2 (5 bases each). V lost 10 bases and J lost 8, with 15 bases in between. CDR1 and CDR2 (germline): MNHEY, SVGEGT. This CDR3 region has 12 residues. The CDR3 DNA reads TGTGCCATCGGGGCCCGGGCCGATGAGCAGTTCTTC. Translating it yields CAIGARADEQFF.

This clonotype was picked up a small number of times. The chain recombines TRBV28 with TRBJ2-6; D ambiguous. Between the trimmed V and J ends, which lost 4 bases and 3 bases, there was a span of 13 bases. Germline V gene sequence: CDR1 MDHEN, CDR2 SYDVKM. This CDR3 has 16 amino acids. CDR3 DNA sequence: TGTGCCAGCAGTTCCCCGGACGGCTATGGGGCCAACGTCCTGACTTTC. It specifies CASSSPDGYGANVLTF.

This chain joins TRBV12-3 or TRBV12-4 and TRBJ1-5; possible D gene TRBD1, 5 bases. V dropped 8 bases and J dropped 0 bases, with 11 bases sitting between them. CDR3 length: 14 residues. The CDR3 DNA is TGTGCCAGCGGAGGAGGGGTTAGCAATCAGCCCCAGCATTTT. The encoded protein is CASGGGVSNQPQHF.

In its sample, this clonotype was seen a few times. This chain connects TRBV29-1 to TRBJ2-3; no reliable D call. The CDR3 contains 11 residues. V was shortened by 4 bases and J by 6 bases, with 8 bases between the two germline ends. Germline V CDR1 and CDR2: SQVTM, ANQGSEA. This chain's CDR3 is CSVGPRDTQYF. The CDR3 coding sequence is TGCAGCGTTGGACCGCGGGATACGCAGTATTTT.

V and J are TRBV5-1 and TRBJ1-4; D may be TRBD1 (6 bases). Trimming left V 4 bases short and J 6 bases short, with 16 bases between. CDR1 and CDR2 (germline): SGHRS, YFSETQ. The CDR3 is made up of 15 amino acids. The DNA of the CDR3 is TGCGCCAGCAGCCGTGGGCCAGGGGAGGATGAAAAACTGTTTTTT. Translated, it gives CASSRGPGEDEKLFF. Using reference TRBV5-1 and TRBJ1-4 for the parts outside the CDR3, the full variable domain is KAGVTQTPRYLIKTRGQQVTLSCSPISGHRSVSWYQQTPGQGLQFLFEYFSETQRNKGNFPGRFSGRQFSNSRSEMNVSTLELGDSALYLCASSRGPGEDEKLFFGSGTQLSVL.

This clonotype was counted a few times. V usage is TRBV7-9 and J usage is TRBJ2-3; no clear D. There are 13 residues in the CDR3. Germline values: CDR1 SEHNR, CDR2 FQNEAQ (reference sequence). The V gene lost 4 bases and the J gene lost 2 bases, with 7 bases spanning the gap. The CDR3 loop reads CASSSPLTDTQYF. CDR3 in DNA: TGTGCCAGCAGCTCCCCCCTCACAGATACGCAGTATTTT. The whole variable domain, remainder taken from reference TRBV7-9 and TRBJ2-3, is DTGVSQNPRHKITKRGQNVTFRCDPISEHNRLYWYRQTLGQGPEFLTYFQNEAQLEKSRLLSDRFSAERPKGSFSTLEIQRTEQGDSAMYLCASSSPLTDTQYFGPGTRLTVL.

This rearrangement joins TRBV2 to TRBJ1-4; no clear D gene. The length of the CDR3 is 15 residues. V gave up 4 bases and J gave up 8 bases, with 17 bases separating them. CDR1 SNHLY and CDR2 FYNNEI come from the germline V gene. The CDR3 sequence: CASSGVSGKGEKLFF. The CDR3 coding sequence is TGTGCCAGCAGTGGTGTATCCGGGAAAGGGGAAAAACTGTTTTTT. Filled out from reference TRBV2 and TRBJ1-4, the complete variable domain reads EPEVTQTPSHQVTQMGQEVILRCVPISNHLYFYWYRQILGQKVEFLVSFYNNEISEKSEIFDDQFSVERPDGSNFTLKIRSTKLEDSAMYFCASSGVSGKGEKLFFGSGTQLSVL.

The chain joins TRBV7-2 to TRBJ1-1, with D unclear. Germline lookup yields CDR1 SGHTA and CDR2 FQGNSA. The CDR3 contains 13 residues. V lost 5 bases and J 8 bases, leaving 15 bases between the germline ends. The DNA for the CDR3 is TGTGCCAGCAGCCCCGGGCCCATTAACGAAGCTTTCTTT. Protein: CASSPGPINEAFF.

This clonotype was found a few times. The rearrangement uses TRBV3-1 and TRBJ2-1; D possibly corresponds to TRBD1 (7 bases). V lost 0 bases and J lost 0, with 12 bases in between. The CDR3 spans 17 residues. Germline CDR1 reads LGHDT; CDR2 reads YNNKEL (reference sequence). CDR3 protein: CASSQDPGGISYNEQFF. As DNA, the CDR3 is TGTGCCAGCAGCCAAGATCCAGGGGGGATCTCCTACAATGAGCAGTTCTTC.

The rearrangement joins TRBV28 to TRBJ2-3; D is undetermined. This CDR3 has 12 amino acids. Germline lookup yields CDR1 MDHEN and CDR2 SYDVKM. Trimming removed 7 bases at V and 3 bases at J, with 8 bases between. The CDR3 protein is CASNIVTDTQYF. The DNA for the CDR3 is TGTGCCAGCAACATAGTAACAGATACGCAGTATTTT.

The chain links TRBV4-3 to TRBJ1-5, with D perhaps TRBD1 (5 bases). Trimming took 0 bases from V and 5 from J, leaving 14 bases between them. The CDR3 runs 16 residues. CDR1 is LGHNA, CDR2 YSLEER, per germline. In nucleotides, the CDR3 is TGCGCCAGCAGCCAAGATTTTAGGGGTCGGCATCAGCCCCAGCATTTT. This codes for CASSQDFRGRHQPQHF.

This clonotype was counted many times. The chain employs TRBV4-3 and TRBJ1-2; D is perhaps TRBD1 (5 bases). Trimming took off 0 bases at V and 6 bases at J, with 17 bases between the two ends. This CDR3 has 16 amino acids. From germline, CDR1 is LGHNA and CDR2 YSLEER. This CDR3 is CASSQEYRGPWHGYTF. DNA of the CDR3: TGCGCCAGCAGCCAAGAGTACCGGGGACCGTGGCATGGCTACACCTTC.

This clonotype was seen a handful of times. This sequence joins TRBV9 and TRBJ2-1; D not certain. CDR1 is SGDLS and CDR2 is YYNGEE in the germline V gene. The CDR3 extends over 16 amino acids. The V end was cut by 4 bases, the J end by 0 bases, with 14 bases between. Written as DNA, the CDR3 is TGTGCCAGCAGCCCGAGACTGTGGGGCTCCTACAATGAGCAGTTCTTC. Its translation is CASSPRLWGSYNEQFF.

In this sample, this clonotype turned up a few times. The rearrangement uses TRBV28 and TRBJ2-6; D assignment may be TRBD1 or TRBD2 (5 bases each). CDR3 length: 20 residues. V gave up 7 bases and J gave up 0 bases, with 25 bases separating them. Germline V lookup: CDR1 MDHEN, CDR2 SYDVKM. CDR3 region: CASNAAWEWYGASGANVLTF. CDR3 sequence (DNA): TGTGCCAGCAACGCGGCGTGGGAATGGTACGGGGCCTCTGGGGCCAACGTCCTGACTTTC. The variable domain in full, with the rest retrieved from reference TRBV28 and TRBJ2-6, is DVKVTQSSRYLVKRTGEKVFLECVQDMDHENMFWYRQDPGLGLRLIYFSYDVKMKEKGDIPEGYSVSREKKERFSLILESASTNQTSMYLCASNAAWEWYGASGANVLTFGAGSRLTVL.

The rearrangement joins TRBV12-3 or TRBV12-4 to TRBJ1-2, with D uncertain. The CDR3 is 13 amino acids. Trimming left V 6 bases short and J 2 bases short, with 10 bases between. Here the CDR3 DNA reads TGTGCCAGCAGGTCTACAAAGAACTATGGCTACACCTTC. Protein: CASRSTKNYGYTF.

This clonotype was counted a few times. This sequence joins TRBV20-1 and TRBJ1-2; D gene uncertain. Trimming removed 3 bases from V and 8 bases from J, with 10 bases in between. Germline V CDR1 and CDR2: DFQATT, SNEGSKA (reference sequence). This CDR3 spans 11 amino acids. The CDR3 here is CSASGVGGYTF. CDR3 coding DNA: TGCAGTGCTAGCGGGGTGGGCGGCTACACCTTC.

The chain employs TRBV2 and TRBJ1-4; 9 bases agree with TRBD1. CDR1 SNHLY and CDR2 FYNNEI come from the germline V gene. The V and J ends lost 4 bases and 0 bases, in that order; junction bases with no gene match: 9. The CDR3 length is 18 residues. CDR3 sequence reads: CASSGWDRVGATNEKLFF. The CDR3 region has the DNA TGTGCCAGCAGTGGCTGGGACAGGGTAGGGGCAACTAATGAAAAACTGTTTTTT.

This clonotype was recorded a few times. The chain joins TRBV7-9 to TRBJ1-1; D is unclear. V gave up 2 bases and J gave up 1 base, with 20 bases separating them. The CDR3 consists of 18 residues. Germline CDR1 SEHNR, CDR2 FQNEAQ (reference sequence). The CDR3 protein is CASSLYEGRLPSNTEAFF. The CDR3 DNA reads as TGTGCCAGCAGCTTATATGAGGGCAGACTACCATCGAACACTGAAGCTTTCTTT.

This clonotype has a handful of counts. This chain links TRBV27 with TRBJ1-2; no reliable D call. The CDR3 length is 13 residues. Trimming took off 6 bases at V and 5 bases at J, with 13 bases between the two ends. CDR1 and CDR2 (germline): MNHEY, SMNVEV (reference sequence). CDR3 residues: CASRSARRYGYTF. Written as DNA, the CDR3 is TGTGCCAGCAGGTCGGCACGGAGATATGGCTACACCTTC.

The chain carries TRBV6-5 and TRBJ1-5; 11 bases fit TRBD1. Unmatched junction bases numbered 3, after V lost 2 bases and J lost 6 bases. Germline lookup yields CDR1 MNHEY and CDR2 SVGAGI. The CDR3 consists of 15 residues. CDR3 DNA sequence: TGTGCCAGCAGTTACAGCGGGACAGGGGGTCAGCCCCAGCATTTT. Translation gives CASSYSGTGGQPQHF.

This clonotype was seen a few times. The chain couples TRBV6-5 to TRBJ1-6; 9 positions agree with TRBD1. Germline V gene sequence: CDR1 MNHEY, CDR2 SVGAGI. Trimming removed 3 bases from V and 6 bases from J; junction bases left unmatched: 6. CDR3 length equals 16 residues. For the CDR3, the DNA is TGTGCCAGCAGTTATGGGACAGGGAGTATTAATTCACCCCTCCACTTT. Protein product: CASSYGTGSINSPLHF.

This sequence joins TRBV5-1 and TRBJ1-2; maybe TRBD1 (6 bases). The CDR3 runs 14 residues. Germline values: CDR1 SGHRS, CDR2 YFSETQ. Trimming pared 4 bases from V and 5 bases from J, leaving 15 bases between. The CDR3 DNA is TGCGCCAGCAGCCCAGGGGACAACCGATATGGCTACACCTTC. This codes for CASSPGDNRYGYTF.

The rearrangement uses TRBV29-1 and TRBJ2-7; D gene uncertain. V lost 0 bases and J lost 4, with 16 bases in between. The germline gives CDR1 SQVTM, CDR2 ANQGSEA. The CDR3 covers 15 residues. The CDR3 DNA reads TGCAGCGTTGAAGATCTTAGGTCACGCCAATACGAGCAGTACTTC. Its protein is CSVEDLRSRQYEQYF.

In its sample, this clonotype was seen many times. The chain uses TRBV29-1 and TRBJ2-5; D might be TRBD1 (5 bases). This CDR3 region has 11 residues. The germline V and J ends were trimmed by 3 bases and 5 bases, with 7 bases remaining between them. The germline gives CDR1 SQVTM, CDR2 ANQGSEA. The DNA of the CDR3 is TGCAGCGTTGAGCCAGGGGAGACCCAGTACTTC. Translating gives CSVEPGETQYF. Variable domain in full (rest from reference TRBV29-1 and TRBJ2-5): SAVISQKPSRDICQRGTSLTIQCQVDSQVTMMFWYRQQPGQSLTLIATANQGSEATYESGFVIDKFPISRPNLTFSTLTVSNMSPEDSSIYLCSVEPGETQYFGPGTRLLVL.

This chain uses TRBV12-3 or TRBV12-4 with TRBJ2-1; a possible D gene is TRBD1 (6 bases). Trimming pared 2 bases from V and 6 bases from J, leaving 8 bases between. The CDR3 covers 13 residues. The CDR3 loop reads CASSLQDSNEQFF. DNA for the CDR3: TGTGCCAGCAGTTTACAGGACAGCAATGAGCAGTTCTTC.

This clonotype was seen a handful of times. The chain uses TRBV7-2 and TRBJ2-5; 14 bases match TRBD2. The CDR3 loop spans 20 amino acids. V shed 5 bases, J shed 3 bases, and the junction held 17 bases outside the gene matches. Germline CDR1 and CDR2: SGHTA and FQGNSA. The CDR3 DNA reads TGTGCCAGCAGCCAGACGAGGACTAGCGGGGGGACCCTCCGGGAAGAGACCCAGTACTTC. Residues: CASSQTRTSGGTLREETQYF.

The chain links TRBV21-1 to TRBJ2-7; TRBD1 is the table's D call, not checked against the DNA. TRBV21-1 is an annotated pseudogene. This CDR3 has 17 amino acids. Written as DNA, the CDR3 is TGTGCCAGCATCCTCTCCCCCACCCGGGACCCATACTACGAGCAGTACGTC. It encodes CASILSPTRDPYYEQYV.

This clonotype was counted a few times. The V and J genes are TRBV27 and TRBJ1-4; 7 positions match TRBD1. The CDR3 has 17 residues. V shed 1 base and J 4 bases; nucleotides not matched to a gene: 9. Germline assignment: CDR1 MNHEY and CDR2 SMNVEV (reference sequence). CDR3 loop: CASSLLAGGQSNEKLFF. The CDR3 nucleotides read TGTGCCAGCAGTTTATTAGCCGGGGGACAGAGTAATGAAAAACTGTTTTTT.

The chain carries TRBV10-3 and TRBJ1-2, with D uncertain. V lost 4 bases, J lost 0 bases, and 15 bases lay in between. In germline, CDR1 is ENHRY, CDR2 SYGVKD. The CDR3 extends over 16 amino acids. The CDR3 DNA reads TGTGCCATCAGTGCCTCCGGAGGCACAGCTAACTATGGCTACACCTTC. Translation gives CAISASGGTANYGYTF.